This record looks at one T cell receptor beta chain sequence and its context. At one end the junction does not follow the germline gene, possibly because of a read error. This entry is derived from a study of shared clonotypes between healthy human individuals. Germline V gene sequence: CDR1 SSHAT, CDR2 FNYEAQ (reference sequence). This CDR3 region has 13 residues. TCRdb's copy holds only in-frame clones and misses some; the assay was immunoSEQ multiplex PCR. Found here are under 2,500,000 clones, 90% to 96% of them singletons; the top ten hold around 0.13%. Sample: naive CD4+ T cells sorted from blood. The subset here: CD45RA+ positively selected. The chain joins TRBV7-7 to TRBJ2-1, with 8 nucleotides matching TRBD2. The sequence came from a man aged 18 to 30 in good health. The CDR3 reads CASSLGLGFEQFF. As DNA, the CDR3 is TGTGCTAGCAGCTTGGGACTAGGATTTGAGCAGTTCTTC.